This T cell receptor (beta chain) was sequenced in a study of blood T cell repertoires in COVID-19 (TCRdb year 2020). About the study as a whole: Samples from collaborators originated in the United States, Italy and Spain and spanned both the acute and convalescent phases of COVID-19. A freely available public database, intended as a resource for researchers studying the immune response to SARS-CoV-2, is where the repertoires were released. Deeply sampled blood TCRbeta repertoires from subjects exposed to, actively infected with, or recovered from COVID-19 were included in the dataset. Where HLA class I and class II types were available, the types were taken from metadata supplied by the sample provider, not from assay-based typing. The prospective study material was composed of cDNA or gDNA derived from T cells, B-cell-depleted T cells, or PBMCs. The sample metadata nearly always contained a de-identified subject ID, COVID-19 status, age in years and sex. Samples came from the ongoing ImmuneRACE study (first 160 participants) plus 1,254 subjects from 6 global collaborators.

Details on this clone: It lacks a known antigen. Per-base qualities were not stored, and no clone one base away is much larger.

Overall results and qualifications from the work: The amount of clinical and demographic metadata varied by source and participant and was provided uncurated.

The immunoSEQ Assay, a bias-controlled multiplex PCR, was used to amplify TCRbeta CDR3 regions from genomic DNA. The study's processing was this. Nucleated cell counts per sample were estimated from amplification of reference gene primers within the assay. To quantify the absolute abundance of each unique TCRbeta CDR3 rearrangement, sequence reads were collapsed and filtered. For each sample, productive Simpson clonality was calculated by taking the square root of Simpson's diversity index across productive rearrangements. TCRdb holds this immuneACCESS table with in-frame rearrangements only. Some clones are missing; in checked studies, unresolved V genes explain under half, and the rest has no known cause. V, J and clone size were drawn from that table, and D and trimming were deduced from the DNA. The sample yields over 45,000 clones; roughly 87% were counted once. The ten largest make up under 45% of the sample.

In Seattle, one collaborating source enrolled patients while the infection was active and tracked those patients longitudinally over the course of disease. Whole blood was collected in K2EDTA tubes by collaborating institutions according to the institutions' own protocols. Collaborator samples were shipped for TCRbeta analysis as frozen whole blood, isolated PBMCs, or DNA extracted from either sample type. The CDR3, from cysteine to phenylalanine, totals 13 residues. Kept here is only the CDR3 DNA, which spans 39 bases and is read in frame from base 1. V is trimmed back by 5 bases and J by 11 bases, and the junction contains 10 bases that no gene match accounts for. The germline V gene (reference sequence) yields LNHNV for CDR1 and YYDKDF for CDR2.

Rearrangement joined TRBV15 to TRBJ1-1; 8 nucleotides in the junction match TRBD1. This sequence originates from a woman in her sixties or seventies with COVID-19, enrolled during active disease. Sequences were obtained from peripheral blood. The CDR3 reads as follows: CATSAQGAATAFF. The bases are TGTGCCACCAGCGCCCAGGGGGCGGCCACTGCTTTCTTT.